These 16 T cell receptor beta chains were sequenced from one sample in a study of beta chain features in type 1 diabetes (dated by TCRdb to 2017 to 2018). Libraries were made using the immunoSEQ multiplex PCR assay. All of the isolated RNA was reverse transcribed with the High Capacity cDNA Reverse Transcription Kit, so expressed TCRB transcripts were sequenced. Not all clones reach the TCRdb copy of this immuneACCESS table, which keeps in-frame sequences only. Checked studies attribute under half of the gap to unresolved V genes and leave the rest unexplained. The sample table lists fewer than 350,000 clones, around a fifth of them with a count of one. Under 0.055% of the sample rests with the top ten. Sequencing was done on a sample of naive CD4+ T cells from blood. Sample cell subset or site, as interpreted from the label and publication: true naive CD4+ T cells. Source of these receptors: a woman younger than 30 in good health.

This chain uses TRBV19 with TRBJ1-5; no firm D call. Trimming took 6 bases from V and 0 from J, leaving 9 bases between them. This CDR3 region has 14 residues. From germline, CDR1 is LNHDA and CDR2 SQIVND (reference sequence). The CDR3 spells CASRQEFSNQPQHF. CDR3 DNA: TGTGCCAGTAGACAAGAATTTAGCAATCAGCCCCAGCATTTT.

A few counts support this clone. The rearrangement joins TRBV7-3 to TRBJ2-1; 7 positions match TRBD2. There are 15 residues in the CDR3. The germline V gene encodes CDR1 SGHTA and CDR2 FQGTGA. V lost 4 bases to trimming and J lost 7 bases; unmatched junction nucleotides: 10. The CDR3 bases are TGTGCCAGCAGCTCTCATGGGGGAGGGTGGAATGAGCAGTTCTTC. It is translated as CASSSHGGGWNEQFF.

This clone was seen more than once but under ten times. The rearrangement joins TRBV11-3 to TRBJ1-1; TRBD1 aligns across 7 bases. Germline CDR1 is SGHNT and CDR2 is YENEEA. CDR3 length: 14 residues. V trimming: 5 bases; J trimming: 8 bases; junction bases outside the gene matches: 11. The CDR3, as DNA: TGTGCCAGCAGCCGGGACAGATTTAGCTCGGAAGCTTTCTTT. This translates into CASSRDRFSSEAFF.

The V and J genes are TRBV7-9 and TRBJ2-1, with TRBD2 identical over 7 bases. V shed 10 bases and J 0 bases; nucleotides not matched to a gene: 6. This CDR3 spans 14 amino acids. Per germline, CDR1 SEHNR and CDR2 FQNEAQ (reference sequence). The CDR3 loop reads CATLTSSSYNEQFF. CDR3 bases: TGTGCCACCCTGACTAGCAGCTCCTACAATGAGCAGTTCTTC.

This clone has a handful of counts. The genes are TRBV19 and TRBJ2-1; D remains unclear. CDR1 is LNHDA, CDR2 SQIVND, per germline (reference sequence). This CDR3 is 14 amino acids long. The V and J ends lost 9 bases and 0 bases respectively, with 12 bases between them. The CDR3 spells CASRGSSSYNEQFF. The CDR3 nucleotides are TGTGCCAGCCGCGGTTCGAGCTCCTACAATGAGCAGTTCTTC.

Only a few counts were recorded for this clone. The V and J genes are TRBV4-1 and TRBJ2-1; TRBD2 matches at 8 bases. The V gene end was trimmed by 3 bases and the J gene end by 4 bases; junction bases not matched to a gene: 8. This CDR3 spans 16 amino acids. The germline gives CDR1 MGHRA, CDR2 YSYEKL. The CDR3 reads CASSHPAGDSYNEQFF. The CDR3 bases are TGCGCCAGCAGCCACCCAGCGGGAGACAGTTACAATGAGCAGTTCTTC.

The chain is built from TRBV27 and TRBJ2-2; TRBD2 matches at 9 bases. The CDR3 has 15 amino acids. V lost 8 bases, J lost 7 bases, and 11 bases stayed unmatched. Germline CDR1 reads MNHEY; CDR2 reads SMNVEV (reference sequence). This CDR3 reads CASGTRQRGDGELFF. The CDR3 DNA sequence: TGTGCCAGCGGCACTCGCCAGCGGGGGGACGGGGAGCTGTTTTTT.

This chain connects TRBV5-4 to TRBJ2-1; TRBD2 agrees at 16 bases. The CDR3 has 19 residues. Germline assignment: CDR1 SGHNT and CDR2 YYREEE (reference sequence). V lost 2 bases to trimming and J lost 4 bases; unmatched junction nucleotides: 9. CDR3 residues: CASSLPGLAGGPKYNEQFF. DNA of the CDR3: TGTGCCAGCAGCTTACCGGGACTAGCGGGAGGGCCGAAGTACAATGAGCAGTTCTTC.

The J gene is TRBJ1-1, the V gene TRBV30; weak D call: TRBD1 (5 bases). The CDR3 runs to 13 residues. Per germline, CDR1 GTSNPN and CDR2 SVGIG (reference sequence). Trimming shortened V by 5 bases and J by 5 bases, and 15 bases separated the two germline ends. CDR3: CAWGDAGRTEAFF. For the CDR3, the DNA is TGTGCCTGGGGGGACGCGGGACGGACTGAAGCTTTCTTT.

The J gene is TRBJ1-5, the V gene TRBV6-6; 8 nucleotides align to TRBD1. The germline gives CDR1 MNHNY, CDR2 SVGAGI (reference sequence). V dropped 7 bases and J dropped 4; count of bases not matched to a gene: 9. The CDR3 extends over 15 amino acids. CDR3 loop: CASTQAGTGNQPQHF. CDR3 nucleotide sequence: TGTGCCAGCACCCAGGCCGGGACAGGAAATCAGCCCCAGCATTTT.

This clone appeared a single time. V gene TRBV15 combines with J gene TRBJ2-7; TRBD2 aligns across 10 bases. V trimming: 6 bases; J trimming: 4 bases; junction bases outside the gene matches: 6. CDR1 is LNHNV and CDR2 is YYDKDF in the germline V gene (reference sequence). This CDR3 is built from 14 residues. In nucleotides, the CDR3 is TGTGCCACCAGAGCGGGAGGGCCTTTTTACGAGCAGTACTTC. Its protein is CATRAGGPFYEQYF. Combining the CDR3 with reference TRBV15 and TRBJ2-7 gives the whole variable domain DAMVIQNPRYQVTQFGKPVTLSCSQTLNHNVMYWYQQKSSQAPKLLFHYYDKDFNNEADTPDNFQSRRPNTSFCFLDIRSPGLGDTAMYLCATRAGGPFYEQYFGPGTRLTVT.

This clone was seen a few times. The V gene is TRBV29-1, the J gene TRBJ1-4; 8 positions match TRBD1. Germline V gene sequence: CDR1 SQVTM, CDR2 ANQGSEA. V lost 5 bases, J lost 11 bases, and 10 bases stayed unmatched. The CDR3 length is 13 residues. CDR3 nucleotide sequence: TGCAGCGTTTCTTCTGCGGACAGGGATAAACTGTTTTTT. Protein: CSVSSADRDKLFF.

There are a few counts of this clone. The CDR3 coding sequence is TGTGCCGGCGGCGGACAGCCCGGGGAAGCTTTCTTT. This codes for CAGGGQPGEAFF. J is TRBJ1-1 and V is TRBV2; D is possibly TRBD1 (6 bases). V was pared by 11 bases and J by 8 bases, with 18 bases between. The CDR3 runs 12 residues. Germline lookup yields CDR1 SNHLY and CDR2 FYNNEI.

This clone was seen a few times. The rearrangement links TRBV2 to TRBJ1-2, with 7 bases lining up with TRBD1. CDR1 is SNHLY and CDR2 is FYNNEI in the germline V gene. V lost 3 bases to trimming and J lost 2 bases; unmatched junction nucleotides: 3. The CDR3 covers 14 residues. In nucleotides, the CDR3 is TGTGCCAGCAGTGAGAGGGGGCCAAACTATGGCTACACCTTC. Translating gives CASSERGPNYGYTF.

The J gene is TRBJ1-3, the V gene TRBV5-1; TRBD1 matches 9 bases. In germline, CDR1 is SGHRS, CDR2 YFSETQ. Trimming took 2 bases from V and 7 from J; bases not matched to a gene: 4. The CDR3 totals 14 residues. CDR3 nucleotides: TGCGCCAGCAGCTTTTATGGACAGGGGAACACCATATATTTT. Protein: CASSFYGQGNTIYF.

Turning to this clone: An end of the junction differs from the germline gene, which may be a read error. The chain links TRBV4-2 to TRBJ1-4; the D gene is possibly TRBD1 (6 bases). CDR1 is LGHNA and CDR2 is YNFKEQ in the germline V gene. This CDR3 has 13 residues. CDR3 in DNA: TGTGCCAGCAGCCAAGAGAATTTACGGGACAAGCATTTT. Its protein is CASSQENLRDKHF.